A single T cell receptor (beta chain) is shown here with its context. The clone's antigen remains unknown. Base qualities are missing; no much larger clone stands one base away. The immunoSEQ Assay was used to sequence TCRbeta CDR3 regions. After extraction, genomic DNA underwent amplification by bias-controlled multiplex PCR, followed by high-throughput sequencing. On the study's bioinformatics: Collapsing and filtering of sequences were performed to quantify the absolute abundance of each unique TCRbeta CDR3 region. T cell fraction was estimated by normalizing TCRbeta template counts to usable DNA, with usable DNA measured through amplification of reference genes found in all nucleated cells. Repertoire TCRs were annotated as SARS-CoV-2-specific when V gene, CDR3 amino acid sequence and J gene were exactly matched to a known reactive TCR set. MIRA supplied the reference SARS-CoV-2 TCR set, which was filtered for enrichment in COVID-19-positive ImmuneCODE repertoires so that public or cross-reactive TCRs were removed. Using the MIRA antigens, annotated TCRs were further analysed by specific ORF or by position within an ORF. Breadth was defined as annotated unique rearrangements over total unique productive rearrangements; depth was the summed frequency of those rearrangements. Two-sided Wilcoxon rank-sum tests were used to compare TCR breadth between groups. TCRdb obtained this table from immuneACCESS and retained in-frame rearrangements with V and J assigned. These tables miss some clones; where compared with another copy, unresolved V genes account for less than half of the shortfall, and the remainder is unexplained. V and J calls plus clone size are reproduced from that table; the DNA served to infer D and trimming. Counted in this sample were about 480,000 clones; 87% of them appeared once. 10% to 15% of the sample is taken by the ten largest.

The treatment or condition label here, explained by the study, means: roughly 20 received Ad26.COV2.S at low or high dose, single or two shots; 5 received placebo; per-sample allocation not given. Repertoires of vaccine and placebo recipients were sequenced from samples collected on day 63 after the first injection. In Cohort 1b, more than 20 adults aged 18-55 years were enrolled at a single site in Boston, USA, between 29 July and 7 August 2020. Ad26.COV2.S was a replication-incompetent adenovirus type 26 vector expressing a prefusion-stabilized SARS-CoV-2 spike protein from the original Wuhan strain. This entry is derived from a study of Ad26.COV2.S vaccination and SARS-CoV-2 variants (dated by TCRdb to 2020 to 2022). About the study as a whole: Donors in the vaccine arm were drawn from COV1001, a phase I-IIa trial of Ad26.COV2.S in healthy adults that was multicentre, randomized, double-blind and placebo-controlled. Ad26.COV2.S was administered intramuscularly at 5 x 10^10 or 1 x 10^11 viral particles, either as a single shot or as two shots given 56 days apart. TCRbeta repertoire sequencing served as the tool for gauging how specific and how broad the SARS-CoV-2-reactive T cell receptors were following Ad26.COV2.S vaccination. A total of 32 samples were included in the TCR-sequenced set, comprising roughly 19 Ad26.COV2.S vaccine recipients, 5 placebo recipients and 8 SARS-CoV-2 convalescent individuals. Participants in the trial were split at random into five groups of five each, receiving low-dose or high-dose Ad26.COV2.S once or twice, or else placebo on both occasions. Blinding of investigators to trial group allocation was maintained during experiments and outcome assessment. Broader findings and caveats from the paper: The study lacked the statistical power to compare responses across vaccine doses or regimens. Vaccine and placebo recipients had comparable non-spike TCR breadth, which fits with the vaccine containing only spike. The authors noted that the TCR breadth and depth analyses may have underestimated total T cell responses. Ad26.COV2.S recipients had higher spike-specific TCR breadth than placebo recipients (P = 0.0014). Substantial breadth of spike-specific CD8+ and CD4+ T cell responses was reported after vaccination.

The CDR3 sequence holds 14 residues, the cysteine and phenylalanine included. Left in the record is the CDR3 DNA by itself, 42 bases read in frame from the first base. Trimming at the junction amounts to 3 bases on V and 6 bases on J, and the germline ends lie 15 bases apart. For CDR1 and CDR2, the germline V gene lists SGHAT and FQNNGV. The sample was peripheral blood, taken in a trial of Ad26.COV2.S vaccine versus placebo. The sequence is built from TRBV11-2 and TRBJ2-7; the D gene is perhaps TRBD1, from 5 matching bases. The TCR was taken from a person aged 18-60 years who received the Ad26.COV2.S COVID-19 vaccine or a placebo. CDR3 loop: CASSLGSREFEQYF. DNA sequence: TGTGCCAGCAGCTTGGGAAGCAGGGAATTCGAGCAGTACTTC.